A single sample is the source of the 8 T cell receptor beta chains below, sequenced in a study of T cells in Graves' hyperthyroidism and ophthalmopathy. Regions amplified from RNA transcripts were the TCR beta CDR3 regions. TCR CDR3 underwent first-round RT-PCR with the HTBI primer set. Using its own MiXCR run on the multiplex PCR reads, TCRdb lists one record per CDR3 protein. The sample shows some 360,000 distinct CDR3 sequences, roughly 14% of them seen only once. Sequenced material: blood. The receptor source for this set is a woman aged 55 to 70 with Graves' hyperthyroidism.

Many counts were recorded for this clonotype. The rearrangement joins TRBV18 to TRBJ2-1; tentative D call: TRBD2 (6 bases). Germline V gene data show CDR1 as KGHSH and CDR2 as LQKENI. Trimming left V 6 bases short and J 2 bases short, with 14 bases between. CDR3 size: 15 residues. The CDR3 protein is CASSRGTGTYNEQFF. The CDR3 DNA is TGTGCCAGCTCGCGCGGGACTGGAACCTACAATGAGCAGTTCTTC.

This chain joins TRBV29-1 and TRBJ2-1; 15 bases are shared with TRBD2. This CDR3 region has 15 residues. Germline CDR1 and CDR2: SQVTM and ANQGSEA. The ends lost 4 bases at V and 6 bases at J; junction bases unmatched: 4. CDR3 in DNA: TGCAGCGTTGCACCGGGACTAGCGGGAGGCAATGAGCAGTTCTTC. This encodes CSVAPGLAGGNEQFF.

This clonotype was seen many times. The chain uses TRBV20-1 and TRBJ1-1, with 9 bases aligning to TRBD1. The CDR3 consists of 15 residues. Germline trimming cut 4 bases from V and 7 bases from J; bases unmatched to any gene: 13. The germline gives CDR1 DFQATT, CDR2 SNEGSKA (reference sequence). The DNA for the CDR3 is TGCAGTGCTAAGGGACAGGGTTTTCTCGAAGATGAAGCTTTCTTT. As protein: CSAKGQGFLEDEAFF.

The table lists this clonotype with many counts. The rearrangement joins TRBV20-1 to TRBJ2-7; TRBD1 agrees at 11 bases. V shed 2 bases and J 4 bases; nucleotides not matched to a gene: 4. The V gene's germline CDR1 is DFQATT and CDR2 SNEGSKA (reference sequence). The CDR3 contains 14 residues. The CDR3: CSARSGTGGYEQYF. The CDR3 DNA reads as TGCAGTGCTAGATCCGGGACAGGGGGATACGAGCAGTACTTC.

Here the CDR3 DNA reads TGTGCCAGCAGCAGCGGGACAGGGTTTAATTCACCCCTCCACTTT. Protein product: CASSSGTGFNSPLHF. This chain links TRBV5-6 with TRBJ1-6; TRBD1 matches 9 bases. Germline V gene lookup returns CDR1 SGHDT and CDR2 YYEEEE. The V and J ends lost 4 bases and 6 bases, in that order; junction bases with no gene match: 5. CDR3 length: 15 amino acids. The full variable domain, rest sourced from reference TRBV5-6 and TRBJ1-6, is DAGVTQSPTHLIKTRGQQVTLRCSPKSGHDTVSWYQQALGQGPQFIFQYYEEEERQRGNFPDRFSGHQFPNYSSELNVNALLLGDSALYLCASSSGTGFNSPLHFGNGTRLTVT.

This clonotype was seen only a few times. The rearrangement links TRBV20-1 to TRBJ2-3; D not certain. Trimming removed 0 bases at V and 4 bases at J, with 5 bases between. Germline V gene sequence: CDR1 DFQATT, CDR2 SNEGSKA (reference sequence). The CDR3 sequence is 12 residues long. The CDR3 coding sequence is TGCAGTGCTAGAGATCGCGCAGATACGCAGTATTTT. It specifies CSARDRADTQYF.

This clonotype occurred once. DNA of the CDR3: TGTGCCACCAGTGACGATAGAGGTAATCAGCCCCAGCATTTT. Translated, it gives CATSDDRGNQPQHF. The chain has TRBV24-1 and TRBJ1-5; D remains ambiguous. Deletions cut 4 bases from V and 4 bases from J, with 10 bases between. Germline CDR1 and CDR2: KGHDR and SFDVKD. The CDR3 has 14 residues.

In this sample, this clonotype turned up many times. The V call is TRBV12-3 or TRBV12-4, the J call TRBJ1-2; no clear D. V dropped 5 bases and J dropped 1 base, with 8 bases sitting between them. The CDR3 consists of 13 residues. CDR3 loop: CASSLDINYGYTF. The CDR3 region has the DNA TGTGCCAGCAGTCTCGATATTAACTATGGCTACACCTTC.